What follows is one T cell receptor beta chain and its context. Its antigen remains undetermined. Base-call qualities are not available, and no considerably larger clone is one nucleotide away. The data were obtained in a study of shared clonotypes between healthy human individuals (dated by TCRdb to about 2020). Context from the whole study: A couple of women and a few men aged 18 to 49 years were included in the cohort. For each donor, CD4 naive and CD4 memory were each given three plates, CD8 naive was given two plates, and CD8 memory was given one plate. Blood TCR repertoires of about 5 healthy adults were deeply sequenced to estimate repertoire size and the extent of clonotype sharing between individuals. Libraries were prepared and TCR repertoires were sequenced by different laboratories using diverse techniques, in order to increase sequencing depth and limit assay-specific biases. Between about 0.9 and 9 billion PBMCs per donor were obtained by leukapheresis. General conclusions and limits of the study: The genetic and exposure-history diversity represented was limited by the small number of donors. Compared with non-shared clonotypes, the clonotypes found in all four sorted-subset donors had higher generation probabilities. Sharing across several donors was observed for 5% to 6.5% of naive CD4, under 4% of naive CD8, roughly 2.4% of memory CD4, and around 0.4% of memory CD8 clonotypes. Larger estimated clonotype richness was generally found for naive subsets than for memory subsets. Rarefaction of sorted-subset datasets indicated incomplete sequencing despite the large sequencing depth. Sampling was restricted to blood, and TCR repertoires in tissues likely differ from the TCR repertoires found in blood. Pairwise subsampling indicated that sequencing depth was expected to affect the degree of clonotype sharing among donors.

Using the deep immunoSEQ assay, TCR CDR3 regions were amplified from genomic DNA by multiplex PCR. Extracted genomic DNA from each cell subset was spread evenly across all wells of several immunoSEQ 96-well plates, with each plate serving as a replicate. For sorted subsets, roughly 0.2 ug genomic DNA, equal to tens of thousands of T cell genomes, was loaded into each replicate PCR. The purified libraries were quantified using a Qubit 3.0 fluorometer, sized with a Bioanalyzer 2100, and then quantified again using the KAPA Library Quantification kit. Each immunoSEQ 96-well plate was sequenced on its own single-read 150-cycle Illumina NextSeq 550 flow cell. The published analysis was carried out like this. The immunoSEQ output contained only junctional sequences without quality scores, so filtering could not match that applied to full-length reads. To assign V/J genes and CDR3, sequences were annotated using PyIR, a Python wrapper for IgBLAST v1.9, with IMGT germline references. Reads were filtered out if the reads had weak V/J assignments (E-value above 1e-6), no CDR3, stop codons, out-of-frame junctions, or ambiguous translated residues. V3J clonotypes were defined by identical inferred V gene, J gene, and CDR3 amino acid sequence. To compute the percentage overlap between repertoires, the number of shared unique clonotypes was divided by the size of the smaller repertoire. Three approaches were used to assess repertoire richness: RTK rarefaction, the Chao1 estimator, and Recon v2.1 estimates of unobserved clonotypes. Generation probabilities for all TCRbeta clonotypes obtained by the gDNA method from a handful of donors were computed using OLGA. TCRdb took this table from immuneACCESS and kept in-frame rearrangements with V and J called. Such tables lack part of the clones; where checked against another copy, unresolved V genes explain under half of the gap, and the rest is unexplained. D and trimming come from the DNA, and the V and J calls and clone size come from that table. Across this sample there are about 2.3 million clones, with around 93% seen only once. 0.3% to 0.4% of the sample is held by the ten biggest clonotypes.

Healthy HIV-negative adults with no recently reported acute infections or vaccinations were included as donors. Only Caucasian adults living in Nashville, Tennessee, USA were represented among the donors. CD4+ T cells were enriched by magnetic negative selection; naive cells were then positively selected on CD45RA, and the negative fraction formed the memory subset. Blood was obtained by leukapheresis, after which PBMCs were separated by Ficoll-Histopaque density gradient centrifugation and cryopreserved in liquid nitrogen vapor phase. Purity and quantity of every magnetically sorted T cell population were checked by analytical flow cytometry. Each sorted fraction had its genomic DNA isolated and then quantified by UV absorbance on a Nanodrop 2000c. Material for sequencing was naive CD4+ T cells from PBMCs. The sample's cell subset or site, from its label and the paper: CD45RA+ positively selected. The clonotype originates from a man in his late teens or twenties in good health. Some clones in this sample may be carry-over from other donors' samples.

The nucleotide sequence reads as follows: TGTGCCAGCTCACCGGGGTTCCAAGGAGAGACCCAGTACTTC. Translated, this is CASSPGFQGETQYF. The sequence is built from TRBV18 and TRBJ2-5, with no D gene named confidently. At the junction V is shortened by 3 bases and J by 4 bases, with 12 bases in between. From its cysteine to its phenylalanine, the CDR3 spans 14 amino acids. Of the read, only the CDR3 DNA is kept; its 42 bases are in frame from base 1. As encoded in the germline V gene, CDR1 is KGHSH while CDR2 is LQKENI.